The 7 T cell receptor beta chains below all came from one sample that was sequenced in a study of blood T cell repertoires in COVID-19. The repertoire was sequenced with immunoSEQ multiplex PCR; TCRdb's copy has only in-frame clones and lacks some. The data contain approximately 200,000 clones, approximately 83% of them singletons. The specimen sequenced was peripheral blood. The receptors were sampled from a human donor with active or convalescent COVID-19. The donor label of this sample is uncertain.

The chain uses TRBV7-2 and TRBJ2-1; 8 nucleotides align to TRBD2. Trimming removed 5 bases from V and 4 bases from J; junction bases left unmatched: 7. Germline-derived CDR1 and CDR2 are SGHTA and FQGNSA. The length of the CDR3 is 15 residues. The CDR3 bases are TGTGCCAGCAGCCTCAGTAGCGGGGAGTACAATGAGCAGTTCTTC. It translates to CASSLSSGEYNEQFF.

This clone came up once. The J gene is TRBJ2-7, the V gene TRBV6-1, with 9 bases that match TRBD2. Germline V gene sequence: CDR1 MNHNS, CDR2 SASEGT. The V and J ends lost 2 bases and 5 bases, in that order; junction bases with no gene match: 4. CDR3 size: 14 residues. CDR3 bases: TGTGCCAGCAGTGAACGAGCGGGAGGAGACGAGCAGTACTTC. This translates into CASSERAGGDEQYF.

The gene calls are TRBV18 and TRBJ2-7; tentatively, D is TRBD1 (6 bases). The V and J ends lost 0 bases and 0 bases respectively, with 12 bases between them. The CDR3 loop spans 16 amino acids. Germline CDR1 reads KGHSH; CDR2 reads LQKENI. In DNA form, the CDR3 reads TGTGCCAGCTCACCACCGGGAGCAGGGGTCTCCTACGAGCAGTACTTC. As protein: CASSPPGAGVSYEQYF.

The chain is built from TRBV4-3 and TRBJ1-1, with a weak D call TRBD1 (5 bases). The V end was cut by 3 bases, the J end by 1 base, with 18 bases between. The germline V gene has CDR1 LGHNA and CDR2 YSLEER. CDR3 size: 17 residues. As DNA, the CDR3 is TGCGCCAGCAGCCACGCGGAGAGGGGAGGTTCGAACACTGAAGCTTTCTTT. As protein: CASSHAERGGSNTEAFF.

The V call is TRBV28, the J call TRBJ2-5; weak D call: TRBD1 (5 bases). Germline CDR1 is MDHEN and CDR2 is SYDVKM. Trimming removed 3 bases at V and 7 bases at J, with 12 bases between. The CDR3 is made up of 13 amino acids. CDR3 amino acids: CASSFLTGGTQYF. The CDR3 bases are TGTGCCAGCAGTTTCCTCACAGGCGGGACCCAGTACTTC.

The chain uses TRBV29-1 and TRBJ1-2; no firm D call. The CDR3 is made up of 10 amino acids. The germline V gene has CDR1 SQVTM and CDR2 ANQGSEA. With 4 bases removed from V and 8 bases from J, the gap between germline ends came to 8 bases. As DNA, the CDR3 is TGCAGCGTTGCCCCGCGCGGCTACACCTTC. Its translation is CSVAPRGYTF. Filled out from reference TRBV29-1 and TRBJ1-2, the complete variable domain reads SAVISQKPSRDICQRGTSLTIQCQVDSQVTMMFWYRQQPGQSLTLIATANQGSEATYESGFVIDKFPISRPNLTFSTLTVSNMSPEDSSIYLCSVAPRGYTFGSGTRLTVV.

This clone turned up a few times. This sequence joins TRBV25-1 and TRBJ1-2; D perhaps matches TRBD1 (5 bases). The CDR3 spans 15 residues. Germline CDR1 reads MGHDK; CDR2 reads SYGVNS. Deletions cut 0 bases from V and 4 bases from J, with 12 bases between. CDR3 loop: CASSEYIQGSYGYTF. In nucleotides, the CDR3 is TGTGCCAGCAGTGAATATATCCAGGGAAGCTATGGCTACACCTTC.